This T cell receptor (beta chain) was sequenced during a study of T cells expressing NK-cell markers. The CDR3 loop spans 11 amino acids. Germline lookup yields CDR1 GTSNPN and CDR2 SVGIG (reference sequence). With the 5' RACE reads reprocessed, TCRdb shows one record per CDR3 protein and no DNA. Recorded for this sample: about 300,000 distinct CDR3 sequences. The gene calls are TRBV30 and TRBJ1-2; TCRdb indicates TRBD1, and absent DNA this call remains unverified. This clonotype was sampled from a woman between 18 and 75 years old in good health. The sequenced material came from blood T cells: a sorted CD56 or NKG2C T cell subset, CD4+ or CD8+ T cells, or bulk PBMC T cells (not recorded which). Here the CDR3 reads CAWTMGGGYTF.